This entry lists 11 T cell receptor beta chains sequenced from one sample in a study of CD8 T cells in ankylosing spondylitis listed by TCRdb under 2017. These receptors' targets are unknown. Broad study findings and their caveats: Blood from ankylosing spondylitis patients appeared to be characterized by a TCR beta motif made up of about 8 highly homologous amino acid variants.

The receptor library was made with 5' RACE. The listed sequencing device is Illumina HiSeq 2500. TCRdb's own reprocessing of the public reads used fastp at Q25 and MiXCR and kept productive beta chains. Every entry covers one CDR3 protein and lists the most common genes and DNA from its rows. For this sample there are around 770,000 distinct CDR3 sequences; around a fifth appear just once. In total, the top ten clones hold over 15% of the sample. The source material was blood, either unsorted or a sorted T cell fraction (not recorded which). The receptors were gathered from a male donor with ankylosing spondylitis.

This clonotype came up once. This chain links TRBV4-2 with TRBJ2-1; no reliable D call. This CDR3 is built from 12 residues. Germline V CDR1 and CDR2: LGHNA, YNFKEQ. Trimming removed 0 bases at V and 8 bases at J, with 5 bases between. CDR3 sequence reads: CASSQDIDEQFF. DNA of the CDR3: TGTGCCAGCAGCCAAGATATCGATGAGCAGTTCTTC.

The V call is TRBV6-2 or TRBV6-3, the J call TRBJ2-7; 8 bases are shared with TRBD1. The ends lost 5 bases at V and 7 bases at J; junction bases unmatched: 10. CDR3 length equals 14 residues. Germline-derived CDR1 and CDR2 are MNHEY and SVGEGT. The CDR3, as DNA: TGTGCCAGCAGTAAGACAGGGGCCACGGAGGAGCAGTACTTC. Translating it yields CASSKTGATEEQYF.

At least ten counts were recorded for this clonotype. The chain couples TRBV7-6 to TRBJ2-7; TRBD2 aligns across 13 bases. CDR3 size: 16 residues. J gave up 0 bases and V 1 base, and 0 bases lay outside the gene matches. Germline CDR1 reads SGHVS; CDR2 reads FNYEAQ. Here the CDR3 reads CASSLGTSGSSYEQYF. CDR3 bases: TGTGCCAGCAGCTTAGGGACTAGCGGGAGCTCCTACGAGCAGTACTTC.

The chain employs TRBV6-2 or TRBV6-3 and TRBJ2-7; D remains unclear. V lost 0 bases and J 2 bases, leaving 8 bases between the germline ends. Germline-derived CDR1 and CDR2 are MNHEY and SVGEGT. The CDR3 has 14 residues. CDR3: CASSYSLETYEQYF. Written as DNA, the CDR3 is TGTGCCAGCAGTTACTCGTTGGAGACCTACGAGCAGTACTTC.

This clonotype occurred a few times. The chain carries TRBV25-1 and TRBJ1-5, with D possibly being TRBD1 (6 bases). Trimming took off 4 bases at V and 1 base at J, with 8 bases between the two ends. Germline V CDR1 and CDR2: MGHDK, SYGVNS. The CDR3 sequence is 14 residues long. CDR3 loop: CASSAQGSNQPQHF. In nucleotides, the CDR3 is TGTGCCAGCAGTGCACAGGGAAGCAATCAGCCCCAGCATTTT.

This chain uses TRBV14 with TRBJ2-3, with D unresolved. Germline lookup yields CDR1 SGHDN and CDR2 FVKESK. The V and J ends lost 0 bases and 9 bases respectively, with 16 bases between them. CDR3 length equals 15 residues. CDR3 sequence: CASSQDQVGSKTQYF. The CDR3 DNA reads as TGTGCCAGCAGCCAAGATCAGGTCGGGTCTAAGACGCAGTATTTT.

This clonotype was seen more than once but under ten times. The chain employs TRBV3-1 and TRBJ2-5; TRBD1 aligns across 7 bases. The CDR3 is 15 amino acids. V trimming: 6 bases; J trimming: 2 bases; junction bases outside the gene matches: 9. Germline CDR1 and CDR2: LGHDT and YNNKEL (reference sequence). The CDR3 protein is CASSLLGTAQETQYF. CDR3 bases: TGTGCCAGCAGTTTATTAGGGACAGCTCAAGAGACCCAGTACTTC.

The chain recombines TRBV9 with TRBJ2-1; the match to TRBD2 covers 7 bases. The ends lost 0 bases at V and 4 bases at J; junction bases unmatched: 4. The CDR3 is 15 residues long. Looked up from germline, CDR1 is SGDLS and CDR2 is YYNGEE. The CDR3 here is CASSVDGAGYNEQFF. The CDR3 DNA is TGTGCCAGCAGCGTAGATGGAGCGGGGTACAATGAGCAGTTCTTC.

This clonotype was found a few times. V usage is TRBV5-6 and J usage is TRBJ2-1; TRBD2 matches 8 bases. The V and J ends lost 0 bases and 2 bases, in that order; junction bases with no gene match: 4. The germline V gene encodes CDR1 SGHDT and CDR2 YYEEEE. The CDR3 is made up of 16 amino acids. In DNA form, the CDR3 reads TGTGCCAGCAGCTTGGGGGGACTAGTGCCCTACAATGAGCAGTTCTTC. Protein product: CASSLGGLVPYNEQFF.

This clonotype occurred a few times. This sequence joins TRBV11-2 and TRBJ2-3; 11 nucleotides line up with TRBD2. Losses at the gene ends were 6 bases for V and 5 bases for J; bases not matched to a gene: 4. There are 14 residues in the CDR3. Per germline, CDR1 SGHAT and CDR2 FQNNGV. The CDR3 DNA sequence: TGTGCCAGCAGGCTAGCGGGAGGCTTAGATACGCAGTATTTT. Its protein product is CASRLAGGLDTQYF.

This clonotype was seen only a few times. The chain combines TRBV9 with TRBJ2-5, with D maybe TRBD2 (5 bases). The CDR3 consists of 14 residues. Deletions cut 3 bases from V and 5 bases from J, with 14 bases between. Looked up from germline, CDR1 is SGDLS and CDR2 is YYNGEE. The CDR3: CASSDQAARETQYF. Written as DNA, the CDR3 is TGTGCCAGCAGCGATCAAGCGGCACGGGAGACCCAGTACTTC.